This paragraph covers one TCR beta chain sequence. This record comes from a study of blood T cell repertoires in COVID-19. Overall study: Samples came from the United States, Italy and Spain, spanning acute and convalescent COVID-19. In each case, the material was cDNA or gDNA derived from T cells, B-cell-depleted T cells, or PBMCs.

As originally analysed: Amplification from reference gene primers served as the basis for estimated nucleated cell counts. Only in-frame clones appear in the TCRdb table, and some are missing; sequencing was by immunoSEQ multiplex PCR. Clone size and V and J calls were adopted from that table, with D and trimming inferred from the DNA. The sample includes around 380,000 clones, 70% to 85% seen only once; the top ten take about 1.2%. This receptor was taken from a human donor with acute or convalescent COVID-19. The donor label of this sample is uncertain. Input material: peripheral blood.

As DNA, the CDR3 is TGTGCCAGCAGTTCCGGCGGGGCCTGGGGGGCAGATACGCAGTATTTT. Residues: CASSSGGAWGADTQYF. The gene calls are TRBV6-5 and TRBJ2-3; a weak D match, TRBD2 (6 bases). The CDR3 spans 16 residues. The germline V gene has CDR1 MNHEY and CDR2 SVGAGI. V lost 4 bases and J 4 bases, leaving 18 bases between the germline ends.